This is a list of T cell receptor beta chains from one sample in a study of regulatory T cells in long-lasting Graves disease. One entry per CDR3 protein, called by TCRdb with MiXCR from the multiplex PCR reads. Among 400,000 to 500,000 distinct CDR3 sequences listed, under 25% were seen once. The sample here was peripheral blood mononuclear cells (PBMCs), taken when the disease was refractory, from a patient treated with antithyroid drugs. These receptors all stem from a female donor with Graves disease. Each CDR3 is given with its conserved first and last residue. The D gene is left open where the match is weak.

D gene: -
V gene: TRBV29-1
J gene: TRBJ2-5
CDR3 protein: CSVGETQYF

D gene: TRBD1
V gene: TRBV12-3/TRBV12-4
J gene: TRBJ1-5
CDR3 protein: CASSLSSSTGVHQPQHF

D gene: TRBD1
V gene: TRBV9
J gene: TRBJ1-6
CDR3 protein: CASSASTGTAYRTPLHF

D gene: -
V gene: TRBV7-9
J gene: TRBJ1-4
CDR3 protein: CASSGSATNEKLFF

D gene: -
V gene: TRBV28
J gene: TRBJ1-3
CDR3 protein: CASSLGPDSGNTIYF

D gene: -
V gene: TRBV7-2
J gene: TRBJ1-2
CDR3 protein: CASSLQPSGGYGYTF

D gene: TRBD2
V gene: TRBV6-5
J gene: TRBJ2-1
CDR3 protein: CASSSSSGSYNEQFF

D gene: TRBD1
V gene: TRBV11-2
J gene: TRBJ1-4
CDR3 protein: CASSLDAGGNEKLFF

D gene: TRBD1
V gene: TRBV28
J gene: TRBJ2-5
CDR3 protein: CASRDRGRETQYF

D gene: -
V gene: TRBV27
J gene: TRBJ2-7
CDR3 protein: CASSFLMGPPPPPPDYEQYF

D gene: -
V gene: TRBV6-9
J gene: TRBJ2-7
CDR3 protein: CASSYSAAGQYEQYF

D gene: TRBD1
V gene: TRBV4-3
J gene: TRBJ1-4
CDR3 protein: CASSQQDRGLQNEKLFF

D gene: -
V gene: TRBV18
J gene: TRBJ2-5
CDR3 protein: CASSPRTSFQETQYF

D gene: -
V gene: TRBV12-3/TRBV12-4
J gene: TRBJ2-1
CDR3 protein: CATRRSGSSYNEQFF

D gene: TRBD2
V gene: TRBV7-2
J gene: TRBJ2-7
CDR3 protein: CASSTVAGAPDEQYF

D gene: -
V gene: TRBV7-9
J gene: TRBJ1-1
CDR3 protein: CASSFHHTNTEAFF

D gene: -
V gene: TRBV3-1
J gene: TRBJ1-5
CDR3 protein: CASSQGVTQPQHF

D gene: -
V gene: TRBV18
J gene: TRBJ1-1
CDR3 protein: CASSPMGGAFF

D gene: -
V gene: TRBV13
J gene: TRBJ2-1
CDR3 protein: CASSPPGLYNEQFF

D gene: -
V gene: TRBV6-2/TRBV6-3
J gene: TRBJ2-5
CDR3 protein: CASSYSTGGVETQYF

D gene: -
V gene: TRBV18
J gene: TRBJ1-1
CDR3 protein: CASSPPSKGSNTEAFF

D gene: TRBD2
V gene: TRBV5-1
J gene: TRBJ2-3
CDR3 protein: CASSPMTPGTSSDTQYF

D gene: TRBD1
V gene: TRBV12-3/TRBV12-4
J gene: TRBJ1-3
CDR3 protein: CASSYRGSGNTIYF

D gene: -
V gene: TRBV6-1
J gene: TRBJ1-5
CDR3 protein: CASRVGGREGNQPQHF

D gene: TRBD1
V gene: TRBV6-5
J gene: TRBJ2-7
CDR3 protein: CASSSGQGGTYEQYF

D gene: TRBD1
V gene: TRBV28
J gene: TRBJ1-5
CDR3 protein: CASSTLYRGSNQPQHF

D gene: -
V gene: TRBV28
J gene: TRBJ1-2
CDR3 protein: CASSYTAPMGGYTF

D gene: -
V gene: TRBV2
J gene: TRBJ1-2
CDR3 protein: CASSRTDNTNYGYTF

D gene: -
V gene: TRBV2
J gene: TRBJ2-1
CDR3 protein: CASSEFSGTYYNEQFF

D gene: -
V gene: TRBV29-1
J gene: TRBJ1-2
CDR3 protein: CSVRHLNYGYTF

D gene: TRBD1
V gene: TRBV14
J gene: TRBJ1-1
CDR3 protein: CASSQVTGGYTEAFF

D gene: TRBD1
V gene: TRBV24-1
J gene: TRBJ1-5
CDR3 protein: CATSARDRGNQPQHF

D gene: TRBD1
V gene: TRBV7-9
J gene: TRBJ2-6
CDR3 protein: CASSYPRDSVSGANVLTF

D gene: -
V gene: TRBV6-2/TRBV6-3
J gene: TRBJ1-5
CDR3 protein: CASSYPTLLERQPQHF

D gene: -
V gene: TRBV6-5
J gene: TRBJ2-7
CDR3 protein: CASSSDRGRYYEQYF

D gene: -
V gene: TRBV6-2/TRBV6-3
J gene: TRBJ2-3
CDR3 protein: CASREVERTSSTDTQYF

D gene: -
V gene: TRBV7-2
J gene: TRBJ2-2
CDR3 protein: CASSLISGAGELFF

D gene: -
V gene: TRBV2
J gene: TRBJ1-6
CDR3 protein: CASSPRDSSYSPLHF

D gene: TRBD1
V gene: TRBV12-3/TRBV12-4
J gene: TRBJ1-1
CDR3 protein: CASNNRGTNTEAFF

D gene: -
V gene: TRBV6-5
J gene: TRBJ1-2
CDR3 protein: CASSYSTVWNYGYTF

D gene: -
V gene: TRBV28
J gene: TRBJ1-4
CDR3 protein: CASTTSVQTNEKLFF

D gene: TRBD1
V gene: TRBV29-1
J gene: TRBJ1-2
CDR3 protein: CSVEDVVPGQVHGYTF